This T cell receptor beta chain emerged from a study of response to subunit inactivated influenza vaccine (dated 2018 in TCRdb). Background for the entire study: The study used deep quantitative T cell receptor repertoire profiling to track responses to a trivalent subunit inactivated influenza vaccine.

There are a few counts of this clonotype. The antigen it binds to is not known. No base quality information exists; no much larger clone differs at one position. Results and caveats for the whole study, not just this receptor: The authors proposed that each seasonal influenza vaccination may bring in only a limited number of new T cells.

The library was generated by RT-PCR. The instrument given in TCRdb is Illumina HiSeq 2500. In-frame beta chains were kept once TCRdb had trimmed the public reads at Q25 with fastp and called clones with MiXCR. Every CDR3 protein is listed once, alongside the most common genes and DNA of its rows. The sample contains more than 150,000 distinct CDR3 sequences, 9.5% to 12% of them found a single time. Approximately 39% of the sample lies in the top ten. CDR1 SGHRS and CDR2 YFSETQ are derived from the germline V gene. The CDR3, cysteine through phenylalanine, is 17 amino acids long. Kept here is only the CDR3 DNA, which spans 51 bases and is read in frame from base 1. V is cut by 0 bases and J by 4 bases, and the space between the germline ends is 20 bases.

Sequencing used CD8+ T cells sorted from PBMCs, obtained 23 months after vaccination. The chain links TRBV5-1 with TRBJ2-7, with the D gene uncertain. This clonotype was sampled from a man aged 45-69 years who received an inactivated influenza vaccine. Donor details come from another sample of the same person, matched by shared clones. At the DNA level, the sequence is TGCGCCAGCAGCTTGGTGGGCCCCAGCGACCACCTATACGAGCAGTACTTC. This is translated as CASSLVGPSDHLYEQYF.